The T cell receptor (beta chain) under discussion was sequenced for a study of neurological immune-mediated disorders. Trimming left V 8 bases short and J 0 bases short, with 12 bases between. CDR1 and CDR2 (germline): SGHRS, YFSETQ. This CDR3 region has 14 residues. The table lists this clonotype with a few counts. A much larger clone lies one base from this, so it may be a read error. The team produced cDNA through 5'RACE using 10-nucleotide random UMIs. Via MiXCR, TCRdb re-called the 5' RACE reads, giving one row per CDR3 protein. Of just under 60,000 distinct CDR3 sequences listed, 3% to 4% are singletons.

Sequenced material: PBMCs. J is TRBJ2-1 and V is TRBV5-1, with D tentatively TRBD2 (6 bases). The receptor's source is a woman in her 30s with multiple sclerosis. CDR3 sequence (DNA): TGCGCCAGTAATAGCGGCATCTCCTACAATGAGCAGTTCTTC. Encoded protein: CASNSGISYNEQFF.